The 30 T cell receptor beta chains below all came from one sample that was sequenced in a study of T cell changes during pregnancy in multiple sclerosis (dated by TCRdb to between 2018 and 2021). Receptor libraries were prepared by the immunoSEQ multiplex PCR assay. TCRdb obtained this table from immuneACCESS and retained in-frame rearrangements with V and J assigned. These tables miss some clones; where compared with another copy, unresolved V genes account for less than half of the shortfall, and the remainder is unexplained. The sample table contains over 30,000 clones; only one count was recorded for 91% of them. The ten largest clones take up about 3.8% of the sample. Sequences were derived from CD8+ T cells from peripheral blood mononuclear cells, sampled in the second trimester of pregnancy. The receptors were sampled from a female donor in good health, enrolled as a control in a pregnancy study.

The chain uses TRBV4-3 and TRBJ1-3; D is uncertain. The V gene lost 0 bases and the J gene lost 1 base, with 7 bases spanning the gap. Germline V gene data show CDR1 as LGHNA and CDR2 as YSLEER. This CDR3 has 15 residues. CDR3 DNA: TGCGCCAGCAGCCAAGATGTCTTTTCTGGAAACACCATATATTTT. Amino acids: CASSQDVFSGNTIYF.

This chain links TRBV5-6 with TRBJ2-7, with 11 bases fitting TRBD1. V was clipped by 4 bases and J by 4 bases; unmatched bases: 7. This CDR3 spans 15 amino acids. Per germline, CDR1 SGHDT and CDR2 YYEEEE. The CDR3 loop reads CASSLRTGGAYEQYF. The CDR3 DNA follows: TGTGCCAGCAGCCTCCGGACAGGGGGCGCGTACGAGCAGTACTTC.

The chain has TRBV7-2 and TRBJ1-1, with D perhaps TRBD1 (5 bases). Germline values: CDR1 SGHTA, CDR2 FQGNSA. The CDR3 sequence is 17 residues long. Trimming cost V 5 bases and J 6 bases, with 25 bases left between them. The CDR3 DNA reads TGTGCCAGCAGCCTTGGCCCCCCAGGGTTAGGTGGAGCTGAAGCTTTCTTT. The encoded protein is CASSLGPPGLGGAEAFF.

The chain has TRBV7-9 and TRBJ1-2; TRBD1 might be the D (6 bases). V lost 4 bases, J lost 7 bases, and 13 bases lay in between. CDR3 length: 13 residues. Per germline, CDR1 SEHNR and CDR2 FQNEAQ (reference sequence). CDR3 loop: CASSSPGASGYTF. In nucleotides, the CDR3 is TGTGCCAGCAGCTCCCCAGGGGCCTCTGGCTACACCTTC.

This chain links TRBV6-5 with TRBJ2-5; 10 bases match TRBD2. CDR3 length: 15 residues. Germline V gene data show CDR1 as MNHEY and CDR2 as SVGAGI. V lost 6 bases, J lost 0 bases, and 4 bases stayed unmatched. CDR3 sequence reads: CASSPSGGNQETQYF. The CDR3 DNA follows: TGTGCCAGCAGCCCTAGCGGGGGTAACCAAGAGACCCAGTACTTC.

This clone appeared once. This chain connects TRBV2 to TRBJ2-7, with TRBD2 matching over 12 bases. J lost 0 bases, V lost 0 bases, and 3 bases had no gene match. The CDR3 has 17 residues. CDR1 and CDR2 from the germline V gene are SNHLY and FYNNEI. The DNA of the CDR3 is TGTGCCAGCAGTGAAGCCGGACTAGCGGGGACCTCCTACGAGCAGTACTTC. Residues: CASSEAGLAGTSYEQYF.

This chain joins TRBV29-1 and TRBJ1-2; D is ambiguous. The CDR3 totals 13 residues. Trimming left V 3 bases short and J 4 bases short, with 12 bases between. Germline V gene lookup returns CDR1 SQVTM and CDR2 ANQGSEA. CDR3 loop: CSVDAGLIYGYTF. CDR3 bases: TGCAGCGTTGACGCCGGACTCATCTATGGCTACACCTTC.

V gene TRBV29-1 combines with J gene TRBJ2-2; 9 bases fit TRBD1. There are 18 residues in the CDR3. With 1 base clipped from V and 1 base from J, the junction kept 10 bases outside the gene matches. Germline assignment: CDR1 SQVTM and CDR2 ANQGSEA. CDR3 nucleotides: TGCAGCGTTGAAGGAAGGGGACAGGGTTGGGGGAACACCGGGGAGCTGTTTTTT. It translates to CSVEGRGQGWGNTGELFF.

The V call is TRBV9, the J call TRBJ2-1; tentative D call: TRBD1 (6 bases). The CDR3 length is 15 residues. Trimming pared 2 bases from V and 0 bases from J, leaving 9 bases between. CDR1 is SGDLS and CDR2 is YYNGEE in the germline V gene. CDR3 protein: CASSVQGGSYNEQFF. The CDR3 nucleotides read TGTGCCAGCAGCGTTCAAGGGGGCTCCTACAATGAGCAGTTCTTC.

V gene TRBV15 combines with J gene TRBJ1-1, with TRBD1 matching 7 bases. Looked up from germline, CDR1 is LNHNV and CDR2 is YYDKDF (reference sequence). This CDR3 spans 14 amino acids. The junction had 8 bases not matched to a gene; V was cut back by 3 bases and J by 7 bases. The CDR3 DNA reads TGTGCCACCAGCAGTTTAAGGGACAGCGTTGAAGCTTTCTTT. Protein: CATSSLRDSVEAFF.

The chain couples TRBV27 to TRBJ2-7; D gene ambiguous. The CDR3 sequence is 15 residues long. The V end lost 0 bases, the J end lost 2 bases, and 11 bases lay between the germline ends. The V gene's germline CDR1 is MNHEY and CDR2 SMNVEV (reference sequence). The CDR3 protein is CASSLSRVGPYEQYF. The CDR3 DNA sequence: TGTGCCAGCAGTTTATCCCGGGTTGGCCCCTACGAGCAGTACTTC.

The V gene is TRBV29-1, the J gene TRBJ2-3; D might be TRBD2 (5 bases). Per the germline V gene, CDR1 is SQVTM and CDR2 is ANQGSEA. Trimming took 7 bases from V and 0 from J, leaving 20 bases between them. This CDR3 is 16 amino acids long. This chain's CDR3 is CSARILSEISTDTQYF. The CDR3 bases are TGCAGCGCCCGGATACTTAGCGAGATTAGCACAGATACGCAGTATTTT.

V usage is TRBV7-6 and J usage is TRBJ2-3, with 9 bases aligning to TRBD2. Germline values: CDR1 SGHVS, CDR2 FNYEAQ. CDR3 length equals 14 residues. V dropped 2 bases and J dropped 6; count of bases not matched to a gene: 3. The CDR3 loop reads CASSLTSGYDTQYF. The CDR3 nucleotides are TGTGCCAGCAGCTTAACTAGCGGGTACGATACGCAGTATTTT.

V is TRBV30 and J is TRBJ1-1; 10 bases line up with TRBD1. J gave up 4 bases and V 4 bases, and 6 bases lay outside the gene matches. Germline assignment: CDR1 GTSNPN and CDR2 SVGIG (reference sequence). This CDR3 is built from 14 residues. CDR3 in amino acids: CAWTPGQGSTEAFF. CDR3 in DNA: TGTGCCTGGACCCCGGGACAGGGGAGCACTGAAGCTTTCTTT.

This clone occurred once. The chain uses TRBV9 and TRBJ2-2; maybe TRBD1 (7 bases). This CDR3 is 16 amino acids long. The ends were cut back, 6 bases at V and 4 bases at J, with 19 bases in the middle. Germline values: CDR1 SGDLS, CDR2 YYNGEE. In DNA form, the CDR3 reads TGTGCCAGCACTAGTCAGGGGGGAAAAGGCACCGGGGAGCTGTTTTTT. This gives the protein CASTSQGGKGTGELFF.

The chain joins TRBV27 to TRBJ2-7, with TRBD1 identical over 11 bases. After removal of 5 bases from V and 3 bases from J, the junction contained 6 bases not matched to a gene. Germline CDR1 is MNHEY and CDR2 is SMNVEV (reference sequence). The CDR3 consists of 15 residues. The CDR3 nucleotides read TGTGCCAGCAGTCTTGGGACAGGGGGACACTACGAGCAGTACTTC. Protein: CASSLGTGGHYEQYF.

The chain's CDR3 is CAVTGYNYEQYF. The CDR3, as DNA: TGTGCCGTGACAGGGTACAACTACGAGCAGTACTTC. V usage is TRBV19 and J usage is TRBJ2-7, with 7 nucleotides matching TRBD1. Germline V gives CDR1 LNHDA, CDR2 SQIVND (reference sequence). Unmatched junction bases numbered 7, after V lost 11 bases and J lost 3 bases. The CDR3 is 12 residues long.

CDR3 coding DNA: TGTGCCAGCAGCTCAGGGGGTGGCACTGAAGCTTTCTTT. This gives the protein CASSSGGGTEAFF. The rearrangement links TRBV7-6 to TRBJ1-1; 7 bases are a match to TRBD1. Trimming at V came to 4 bases and at J to 4 bases, leaving 3 bases not matched to a gene. The length of the CDR3 is 13 residues. CDR1 and CDR2 from the germline V gene are SGHVS and FNYEAQ.

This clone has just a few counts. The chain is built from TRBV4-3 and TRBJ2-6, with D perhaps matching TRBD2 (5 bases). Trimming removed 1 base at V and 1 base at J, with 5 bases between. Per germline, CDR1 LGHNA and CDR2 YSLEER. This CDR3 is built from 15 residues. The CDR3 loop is CASSQGRSGANVLTF. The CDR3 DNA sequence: TGCGCCAGCAGCCAAGGGAGGTCTGGGGCCAACGTCCTGACTTTC.

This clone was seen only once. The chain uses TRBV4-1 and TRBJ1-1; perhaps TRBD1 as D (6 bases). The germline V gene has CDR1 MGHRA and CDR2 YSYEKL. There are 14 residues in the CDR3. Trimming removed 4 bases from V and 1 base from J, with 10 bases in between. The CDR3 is CASSPLTGNTEAFF. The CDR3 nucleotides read TGCGCCAGCAGCCCGTTGACAGGGAACACTGAAGCTTTCTTT.

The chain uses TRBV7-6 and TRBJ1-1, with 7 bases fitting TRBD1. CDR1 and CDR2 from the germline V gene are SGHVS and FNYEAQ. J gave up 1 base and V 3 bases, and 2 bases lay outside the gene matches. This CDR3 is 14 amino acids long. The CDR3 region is CASSLGDRNTEAFF. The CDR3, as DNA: TGTGCCAGCAGCTTGGGGGACAGGAACACTGAAGCTTTCTTT. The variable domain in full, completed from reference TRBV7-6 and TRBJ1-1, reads GAGVSQSPRYKVTKRGQDVALRCDPISGHVSLYWYRQALGQGPEFLTYFNYEAQQDKSGLPNDRFSAERPEGSISTLTIQRTEQRDSAMYRCASSLGDRNTEAFFGQGTRLTVV.

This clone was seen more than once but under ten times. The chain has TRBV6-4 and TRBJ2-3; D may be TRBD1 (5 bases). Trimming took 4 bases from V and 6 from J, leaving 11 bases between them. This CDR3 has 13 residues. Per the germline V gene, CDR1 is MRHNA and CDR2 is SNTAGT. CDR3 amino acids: CASSARASDTQYF. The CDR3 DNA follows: TGTGCCAGCAGTGCCAGGGCCTCGGATACGCAGTATTTT.

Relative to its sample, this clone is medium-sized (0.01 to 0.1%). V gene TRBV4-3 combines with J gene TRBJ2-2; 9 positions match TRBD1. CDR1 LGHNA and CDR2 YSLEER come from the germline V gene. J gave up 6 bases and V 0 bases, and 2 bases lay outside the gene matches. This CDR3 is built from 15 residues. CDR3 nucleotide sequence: TGCGCCAGCAGCCAAGAAACAGGGGGCCCCGGGGAGCTGTTTTTT. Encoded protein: CASSQETGGPGELFF.

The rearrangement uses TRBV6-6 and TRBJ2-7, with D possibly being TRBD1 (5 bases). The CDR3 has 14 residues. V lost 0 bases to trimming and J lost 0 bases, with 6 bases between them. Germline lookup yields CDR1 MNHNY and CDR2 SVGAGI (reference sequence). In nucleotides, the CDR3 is TGTGCCAGCAGTTACTCAGACAGCTCCTACGAGCAGTACTTC. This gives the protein CASSYSDSSYEQYF.

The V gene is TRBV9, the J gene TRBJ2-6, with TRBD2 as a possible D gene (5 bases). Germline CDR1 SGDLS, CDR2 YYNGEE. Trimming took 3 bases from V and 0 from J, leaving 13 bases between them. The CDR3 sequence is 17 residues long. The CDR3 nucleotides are TGTGCCAGCAGCGCCACTCTAGCCCTCTCTGGGGCCAACGTCCTGACTTTC. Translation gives CASSATLALSGANVLTF.

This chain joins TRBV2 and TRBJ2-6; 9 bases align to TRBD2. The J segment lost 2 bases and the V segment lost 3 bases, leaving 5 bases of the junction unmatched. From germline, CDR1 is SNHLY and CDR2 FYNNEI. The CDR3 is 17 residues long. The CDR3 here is CASSDPRTSAGANVLTF. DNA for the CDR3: TGTGCCAGCAGTGACCCTCGGACTAGCGCTGGGGCCAACGTCCTGACTTTC. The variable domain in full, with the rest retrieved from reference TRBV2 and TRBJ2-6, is EPEVTQTPSHQVTQMGQEVILRCVPISNHLYFYWYRQILGQKVEFLVSFYNNEISEKSEIFDDQFSVERPDGSNFTLKIRSTKLEDSAMYFCASSDPRTSAGANVLTFGAGSRLTVL.

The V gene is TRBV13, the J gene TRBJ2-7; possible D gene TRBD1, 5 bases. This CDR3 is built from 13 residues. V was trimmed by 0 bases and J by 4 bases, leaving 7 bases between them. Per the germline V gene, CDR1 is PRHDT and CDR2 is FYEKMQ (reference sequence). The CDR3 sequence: CASSLGQVYEQYF. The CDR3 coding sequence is TGTGCCAGCAGCTTAGGACAGGTATACGAGCAGTACTTC. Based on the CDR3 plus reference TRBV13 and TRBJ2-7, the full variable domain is AAGVIQSPRHLIKEKRETATLKCYPIPRHDTVYWYQQGPGQDPQFLISFYEKMQSDKGSIPDRFSAQQFSDYHSELNMSSLELGDSALYFCASSLGQVYEQYFGPGTRLTVT.

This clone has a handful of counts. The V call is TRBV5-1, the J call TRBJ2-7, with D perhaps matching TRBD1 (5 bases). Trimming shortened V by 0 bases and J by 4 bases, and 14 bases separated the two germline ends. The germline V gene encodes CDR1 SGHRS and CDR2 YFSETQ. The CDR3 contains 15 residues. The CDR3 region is CASSLDQSGLYEQYF. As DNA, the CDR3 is TGCGCCAGCAGCTTGGACCAATCAGGGTTGTACGAGCAGTACTTC.

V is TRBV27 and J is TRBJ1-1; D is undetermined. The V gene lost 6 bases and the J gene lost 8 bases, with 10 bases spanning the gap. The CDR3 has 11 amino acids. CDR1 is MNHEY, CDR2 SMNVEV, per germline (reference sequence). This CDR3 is CASSTGVEAFF. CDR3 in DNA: TGTGCCAGCAGCACCGGGGTAGAAGCTTTCTTT.

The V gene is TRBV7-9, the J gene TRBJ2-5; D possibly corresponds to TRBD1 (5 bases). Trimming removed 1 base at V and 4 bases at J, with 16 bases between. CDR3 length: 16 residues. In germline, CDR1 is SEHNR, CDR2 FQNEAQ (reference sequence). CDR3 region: CASSLEAQGGTETQYF. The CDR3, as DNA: TGTGCCAGCAGCTTAGAAGCCCAGGGCGGTACAGAGACCCAGTACTTC.